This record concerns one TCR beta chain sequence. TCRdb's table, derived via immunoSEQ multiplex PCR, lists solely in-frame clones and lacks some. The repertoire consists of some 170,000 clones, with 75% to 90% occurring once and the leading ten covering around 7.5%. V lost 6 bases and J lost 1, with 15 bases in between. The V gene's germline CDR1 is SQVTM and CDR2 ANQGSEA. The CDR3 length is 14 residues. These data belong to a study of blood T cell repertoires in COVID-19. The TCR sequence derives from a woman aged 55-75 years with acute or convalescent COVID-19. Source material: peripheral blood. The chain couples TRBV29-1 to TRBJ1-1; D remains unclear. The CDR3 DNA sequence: TGCAGCGTGATTGAACAGCAAGGGAACACTGAAGCTTTCTTT. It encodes CSVIEQQGNTEAFF.